This T cell receptor beta chain was sequenced during a study of T cells after yellow fever vaccination. Study background: Researchers used SMART-Seq v4 Ultra Low Input to prepare fractions that had low cell numbers.

This clonotype has a count of ten or more. Antigen: not known. By 5'RACE template switching, TCR cDNA was produced, with a universal primer site and UMIs added in the process. TCRdb used MiXCR to reprocess the 5' RACE reads, holding one entry per CDR3 protein. The sample consists of about 150,000 distinct CDR3 sequences, 5% to 7.5% of them appearing once. Germline loops: CDR1 MGHRA, CDR2 YSYEKL. With 0 bases removed from V and 5 bases from J, the gap between germline ends came to 13 bases. The CDR3 totals 15 residues. Study findings and constraints: The secondary T-cell response peaked on day 5, not day 15, but was weaker. Highly abundant clonotypes carried over from the bulk population could end up in FACS-sorted repertoires as contaminants.

This chain connects TRBV4-1 to TRBJ2-5; no firm D call. This receptor was identified in a man between 25 and 39 years old who received the YFV17D yellow fever vaccine. This sample comprised CD4+ T cells sorted from PBMCs, obtained 10 days after the yellow fever booster vaccination. The CDR3: CASSQDLRVEETQYF. CDR3 in DNA: TGCGCCAGCAGCCAAGATCTACGGGTCGAGGAGACCCAGTACTTC.